This T cell receptor beta chain comes out of a study of regulatory T cells in long-lasting Graves disease. Combining iRepertoire HTBI primers with Arm-PCR of CDR3 regions, the authors built TCR beta libraries. TCRdb re-derived calls from the multiplex PCR reads in MiXCR, one entry per CDR3 protein. The sample gives about 540,000 distinct CDR3 sequences, about 14% of which show up once; under 10% is in the top ten. Notes on this clonotype: What it recognizes is unknown.

Between the trimmed V and J ends, which lost 1 base and 7 bases, there was a span of 13 bases. The CDR3 has 15 residues. Germline V lookup: CDR1 SGHDN, CDR2 FVKESK. Study results and limitations: Persistent Graves' disease cases displayed lower TCR diversity than newly diagnosed ones.

Time point meaning: newly diagnosed GD, antithyroid drugs for less than 3 months. Preparation of the TCR library used RNA extracted from PBMCs. Separately, the same data were catalogued under a study of T cells in Graves' hyperthyroidism and ophthalmopathy. That source notes: Clinical symptoms, serum thyroxine and TRAb, thyroid ultrasound and orbital computed tomography were used for the diagnoses. An initial round of RT-PCR targeting the TCR CDR3 relied on the HTBI primer set. Also found in blood were most expanded thyroid clonotypes above 0.001.

The gene calls are TRBV14 and TRBJ1-4; D remains unclear. The sample was peripheral blood mononuclear cells (PBMCs), taken at new diagnosis, from a patient treated with antithyroid drugs. The clonotype comes from a man between 25 and 39 years old with Graves disease. The CDR3 loop reads CASSQVGGPAEKLFF. Here the CDR3 DNA reads TGTGCCAGCAGCCAAGTTGGCGGGCCAGCTGAAAAACTGTTTTTT. Variable domain in full (rest from reference TRBV14 and TRBJ1-4): EAGVTQFPSHSVIEKGQTVTLRCDPISGHDNLYWYRRVMGKEIKFLLHFVKESKQDESGMPNNRFLAERTGGTYSTLKVQPAELEDSGVYFCASSQVGGPAEKLFFGSGTQLSVL.